This passage covers 26 T cell receptor beta chains from one sample sequenced in a study of T cells expressing NK-cell markers. TCRdb reanalyzed the 5' RACE reads, giving one entry per CDR3 protein sequence and no DNA. The data show about 460,000 distinct CDR3 sequences, and the top ten clones hold 1.4% to 1.5%. Sequenced sample: blood T cells: a sorted CD56 or NKG2C T cell subset, CD4+ or CD8+ T cells, or bulk PBMC T cells (not recorded which). Every receptor here comes from a woman aged 50 to 60 in good health.

The CDR3 is CATSDLRDRGAPGELFF. J is TRBJ2-2 and V is TRBV24-1; the D call from TCRdb, TRBD1, cannot be confirmed without DNA. The length of the CDR3 is 17 residues. Germline CDR1 KGHDR, CDR2 SFDVKD.

The chain employs TRBV5-1 and TRBJ2-3; TCRdb names TRBD1, which stays unverified in the absence of DNA. Germline loops: CDR1 SGHRS, CDR2 YFSETQ. The CDR3 covers 17 residues. This CDR3 reads CASSSAWPRERSDTQYF.

The chain uses TRBV11-3 and TRBJ1-1. This CDR3 contains 12 residues. Germline V gene data show CDR1 as SGHNT and CDR2 as YENEEA. Here the CDR3 reads CASSLRDGEAFF.

V is TRBV5-5 and J is TRBJ2-3; the TCRdb call, TRBD1, lacks DNA for checking. This CDR3 is 16 amino acids long. Germline CDR1 is SGHKS and CDR2 is YYEKEE (reference sequence). This CDR3 reads CASRTVRDRDTDTQYF.

The rearrangement uses TRBV12-3 or TRBV12-4 and TRBJ2-2; TCRdb selects TRBD2, and the lack of DNA leaves this call unchecked. This CDR3 region has 15 residues. CDR3 protein: CASSLLGGVAGELFF.

The gene calls are TRBV29-1 and TRBJ2-2; TCRdb picks TRBD2, but there is no DNA to check that call. This CDR3 has 14 residues. Per germline, CDR1 SQVTM and CDR2 ANQGSEA. CDR3 sequence reads: CSPTQAAGFRELFF.

This chain connects TRBV24-1 to TRBJ2-3; the D call from TCRdb, TRBD1, cannot be confirmed without DNA. The CDR3 is 15 residues long. CDR1 is KGHDR, CDR2 SFDVKD, per germline. CDR3 sequence reads: CATSDPRTGWDTQYF.

J is TRBJ2-7 and V is TRBV10-2; without DNA, the TCRdb call of TRBD2 cannot be checked. The CDR3 extends over 13 amino acids. Germline CDR1 and CDR2: WSHSY and SAAADI. The CDR3 protein is CASGAAGAYEQYF.

The CDR3 region is CASSRAAEAFF. J is TRBJ1-1 and V is TRBV7-9. The germline V gene encodes CDR1 SEHNR and CDR2 FQNEAQ (reference sequence). The CDR3 sequence is 11 residues long.

The chain links TRBV10-3 to TRBJ2-7; the TRBD2 assignment by TCRdb is unverifiable without DNA. The CDR3 totals 13 residues. Germline V gives CDR1 ENHRY, CDR2 SYGVKD. The CDR3 is CAITSGRGYEQYF.

The CDR3 protein is CASSPPVLLETQYF. This sequence joins TRBV7-6 and TRBJ2-5; TCRdb reports TRBD1, a call that lacks DNA to check it against. This CDR3 has 14 residues. Germline CDR1 is SGHVS and CDR2 is FNYEAQ.

J is TRBJ2-1 and V is TRBV7-8; TCRdb's D call, TRBD2, is unchecked because there is no DNA. Germline CDR1 SGHVS, CDR2 FQNEAQ. CDR3 length: 15 residues. The CDR3 sequence is CASSEPRDHPNEQFF.

The chain employs TRBV28 and TRBJ1-2; the D gene TCRdb calls, TRBD1, cannot be checked with no DNA. The CDR3 covers 15 residues. The germline V gene has CDR1 MDHEN and CDR2 SYDVKM. This CDR3 reads CASSLASPSHYGYTF.

This chain's CDR3 is CATSNLEAGDYNEQFF. J is TRBJ2-1 and V is TRBV24-1; TCRdb proposes TRBD2, but this gene call is untestable without DNA. There are 16 residues in the CDR3. CDR1 KGHDR and CDR2 SFDVKD come from the germline V gene.

This rearrangement joins TRBV20-1 to TRBJ2-7; TCRdb selects TRBD2, and the lack of DNA leaves this call unchecked. CDR1 is DFQATT and CDR2 is SNEGSKA in the germline V gene (reference sequence). This CDR3 contains 11 residues. Here the CDR3 reads CSARRANEQYF.

The V call is TRBV5-1, the J call TRBJ2-6; TCRdb's D call of TRBD2 is untestable without DNA. CDR1 and CDR2 (germline): SGHRS, YFSETQ. The CDR3 totals 19 residues. CDR3 loop: CASSPGTSGRFSGANVLTF.

J is TRBJ2-2 and V is TRBV11-3. The CDR3 is made up of 14 amino acids. CDR1 and CDR2 from the germline V gene are SGHNT and YENEEA. The CDR3 spells CASSPMRATGELFF.

The chain carries TRBV2 and TRBJ2-1; TCRdb lists TRBD2, though no DNA is available to test this call. Germline CDR1 and CDR2: SNHLY and FYNNEI. The CDR3 length is 15 residues. The CDR3 protein is CASSAPLAGDDEQFF.

The V gene is TRBV5-1, the J gene TRBJ2-2; as DNA is missing, the TRBD1 call by TCRdb cannot be tested. CDR3 length: 14 amino acids. Germline V lookup: CDR1 SGHRS, CDR2 YFSETQ. The CDR3 is CASSPGQGAWELFF.

The chain recombines TRBV10-1 with TRBJ2-2. CDR3 length equals 14 residues. Germline V gene lookup returns CDR1 WNHNN and CDR2 SYGVQD (reference sequence). CDR3 loop: CASSESGLPGELFF.

The gene calls are TRBV29-1 and TRBJ2-3. The CDR3 length is 13 residues. CDR1 and CDR2 from the germline V gene are SQVTM and ANQGSEA. The CDR3 reads CSVGPLVTDTQYF.

The rearrangement uses TRBV24-1 and TRBJ2-1. Germline CDR1 is KGHDR and CDR2 is SFDVKD. The CDR3 is made up of 15 amino acids. CDR3 protein: CATQTSASAYNEQFF.

The chain employs TRBV15 and TRBJ2-5. The CDR3 consists of 11 residues. Germline CDR1 and CDR2: LNHNV and YYDKDF (reference sequence). CDR3 loop: CATRRKETQYF.

The chain links TRBV2 to TRBJ2-4; without DNA, the TCRdb call of TRBD1 cannot be checked. This CDR3 has 13 residues. The germline CDR1 and CDR2 sequences are SNHLY and FYNNEI. CDR3 amino acids: CASSGAGSNIQYF. Supplemented by reference TRBV2 and TRBJ2-4, the full variable domain reads EPEVTQTPSHQVTQMGQEVILRCVPISNHLYFYWYRQILGQKVEFLVSFYNNEISEKSEIFDDQFSVERPDGSNFTLKIRSTKLEDSAMYFCASSGAGSNIQYFGAGTRLSVL.

V is TRBV24-1 and J is TRBJ2-3; checking the TCRdb D call of TRBD2 is not possible without DNA. The germline CDR1 and CDR2 sequences are KGHDR and SFDVKD. The CDR3 loop spans 15 amino acids. The CDR3 loop is CATSDSSEVRDTQYF.

This rearrangement joins TRBV2 to TRBJ2-3; TCRdb picks TRBD2, but there is no DNA to check that call. This CDR3 is built from 16 residues. Germline CDR1 SNHLY, CDR2 FYNNEI. CDR3 sequence: CASSEGGAWGTDTQYF.